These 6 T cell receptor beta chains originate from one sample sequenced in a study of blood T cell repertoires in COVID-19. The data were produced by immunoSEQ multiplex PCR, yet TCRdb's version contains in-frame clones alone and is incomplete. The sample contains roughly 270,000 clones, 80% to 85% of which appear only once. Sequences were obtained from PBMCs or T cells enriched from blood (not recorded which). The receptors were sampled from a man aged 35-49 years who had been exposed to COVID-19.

CDR3 in amino acids: CASSLQGGGGGPSYEQYF. In nucleotides, the CDR3 is TGCGCCAGCAGCTTGCAGGGCGGGGGGGGAGGCCCAAGCTACGAGCAGTACTTC. This chain joins TRBV5-1 and TRBJ2-7; 9 bases are a match to TRBD2. Germline V lookup: CDR1 SGHRS, CDR2 YFSETQ. After removal of 1 base from V and 3 bases from J, the junction contained 14 bases not matched to a gene. The CDR3 is made up of 18 amino acids.

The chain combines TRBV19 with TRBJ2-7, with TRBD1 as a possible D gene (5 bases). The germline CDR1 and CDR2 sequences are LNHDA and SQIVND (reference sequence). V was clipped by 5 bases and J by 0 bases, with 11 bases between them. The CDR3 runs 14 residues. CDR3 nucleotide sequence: TGTGCCAGTAGTCGCTTACAGGACTCCTACGAGCAGTACTTC. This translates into CASSRLQDSYEQYF.

This CDR3 reads CASSPRQGAGTGELFF. Here the CDR3 DNA reads TGTGCCAGCAGCCCGCGACAGGGGGCGGGCACCGGGGAGCTGTTTTTT. The chain employs TRBV9 and TRBJ2-2; TRBD1 matches at 10 bases. The CDR3 runs to 16 residues. CDR1 and CDR2 from the germline V gene are SGDLS and YYNGEE. J gave up 4 bases and V 4 bases, and 7 bases lay outside the gene matches.

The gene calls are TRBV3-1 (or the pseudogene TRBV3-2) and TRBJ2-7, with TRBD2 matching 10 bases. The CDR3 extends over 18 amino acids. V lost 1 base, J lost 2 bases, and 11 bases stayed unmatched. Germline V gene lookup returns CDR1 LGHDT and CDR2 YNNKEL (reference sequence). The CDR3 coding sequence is TGTGCCAGCAGCCAAGGTCTTGGAAAACTAGCGGGAACCTACGAGCAGTACTTC. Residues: CASSQGLGKLAGTYEQYF.

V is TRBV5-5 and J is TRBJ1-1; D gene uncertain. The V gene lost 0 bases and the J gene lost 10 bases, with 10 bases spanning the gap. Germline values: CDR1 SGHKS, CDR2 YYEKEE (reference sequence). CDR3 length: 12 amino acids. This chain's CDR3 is CASSLAPTVAFF. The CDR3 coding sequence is TGTGCCAGCAGCTTGGCCCCCACAGTAGCTTTCTTT.

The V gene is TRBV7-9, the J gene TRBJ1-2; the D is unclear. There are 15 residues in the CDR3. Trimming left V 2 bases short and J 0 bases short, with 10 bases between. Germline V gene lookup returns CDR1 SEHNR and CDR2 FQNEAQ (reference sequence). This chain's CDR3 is CASSLLVVANYGYTF. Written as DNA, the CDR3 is TGTGCCAGCAGCTTATTGGTAGTAGCTAACTATGGCTACACCTTC.